These T cell receptor beta chains were read from a single sample in a study of blood T cells in healthy people across ages. MiXCR was run by TCRdb on the 5' RACE reads, yielding one entry per CDR3 protein. The sample shows about a million distinct CDR3 sequences, roughly 51% of them seen only once. The sequencing input was blood. The receptors were gathered from a woman aged 55-75 years in good health. Both conserved end residues are part of each CDR3. D genes are given only for firm matches. Rows give clone size only sometimes, using once, few, many, or a class for an expanded clone.

d_call	v_call	clone_size	j_call	cdr3_aa	cdr3_nt
TRBD1	TRBV20-1	NA	TRBJ2-3	CSAPPGGIHTDTQYF	TGCAGTGCTCCACCAGGGGGAATACACACAGATACGCAGTATTTT
NA	TRBV12-3/TRBV12-4	few	TRBJ2-3	CASSFHGRGLARTSTDTQYF	TGTGCCAGCAGTTTTCACGGGCGGGGGCTAGCGCGTACTAGCACAGATACGCAGTATTTT
NA	TRBV29-1	NA	TRBJ2-3	CSVAEFTDTQYF	TGCAGCGTTGCGGAGTTCACAGATACGCAGTATTTT
NA	TRBV14	NA	TRBJ1-1	CASSQDFRPTLYTEAFF	TGTGCCAGCAGCCAAGATTTCAGGCCAACTCTATACACTGAAGCTTTCTTT
NA	TRBV20-1	NA	TRBJ2-5	CSAESYQETQYF	TGCAGTGCAGAATCGTACCAAGAGACCCAGTACTTC
NA	TRBV10-3	NA	TRBJ1-1	CAISDVGGDAGTEAFF	TGTGCCATCAGTGATGTTGGAGGTGATGCTGGGACTGAAGCTTTCTTT
NA	TRBV18	NA	TRBJ2-1	CASSPGPGRNEQFF	TGTGCCAGCTCACCCGGCCCGGGGAGGAATGAGCAGTTCTTC
TRBD1	TRBV3-1	NA	TRBJ1-1	CASSQADRVDLTEAFF	TGTGCCAGCAGCCAAGCCGACAGGGTGGATCTGACTGAAGCTTTCTTT
NA	TRBV27	NA	TRBJ1-2	CASGAQDSRYGYTF	TGTGCCAGCGGCGCACAGGACAGTCGGTATGGCTACACCTTC
NA	TRBV9	NA	TRBJ1-1	CASSAVGGQGGEAFF	TGTGCCAGCAGCGCAGTTGGGGGGCAGGGCGGTGAAGCTTTCTTT
NA	TRBV6-5	few	TRBJ2-3	CASSPGGLADTQYF	TGTGCCAGCAGCCCCGGAGGGCTGGCAGATACGCAGTATTTT
TRBD1	TRBV7-2	many	TRBJ2-5	CASSLKGAPLSQYF	TGTGCCAGCAGCTTGAAGGGGGCGCCCCTCTCCCAGTACTTC
TRBD2	TRBV6-4	NA	TRBJ2-2	CASSPLAGGTGELFF	TGTGCCAGCAGCCCACTAGCGGGAGGCACCGGGGAGCTGTTTTTT
NA	TRBV28	few	TRBJ2-7	CASSLRGQNDEQYF	TGTGCCAGCAGTTTGAGAGGGCAGAATGACGAGCAGTACTTC
TRBD2	TRBV5-1	many	TRBJ2-2	CASSSGTSGLRTGELFF	TGCGCCAGCAGCAGCGGGACTAGCGGGCTAAGAACCGGGGAGCTGTTTTTT
NA	TRBV5-1	NA	TRBJ1-5	CASSLDARGGNQPQHF	TGCGCCAGCAGCTTGGACGCACGGGGGGGTAATCAGCCCCAGCATTTT